Presented here are 2 T cell receptor beta chains from one specimen sequenced in a study of CD8 T cells in Susac syndrome. With random hexamers, reverse transcription was performed on 0.5 to 1 ug of RNA. TCRdb itself ran the immunoSEQ multiplex PCR reads through MiXCR, one entry per CDR3 protein. This sample has about 400,000 distinct CDR3 sequences; around 85% occur once, and the top ten carry 0.09% to 0.15%. Input material: CD8+ T cells from PBMCs. These receptors were obtained from a human donor with multiple sclerosis.

The chain carries TRBV18 and TRBJ2-7, with 10 nucleotides matching TRBD1. The CDR3 has 18 amino acids. The junction had 13 bases not matched to a gene; V was cut back by 5 bases and J by 0 bases. Germline assignment: CDR1 KGHSH and CDR2 LQKENI. Here the CDR3 reads CASSTPDRGIFSSYEQYF. The CDR3 bases are TGTGCCAGCTCAACCCCGGACAGGGGGATTTTTAGCTCCTACGAGCAGTACTTC.

The genes are TRBV7-2 and TRBJ1-2, with D unresolved. This CDR3 region has 11 residues. Germline CDR1 SGHTA, CDR2 FQGNSA. Trimming left V 4 bases short and J 5 bases short, with 5 bases between. CDR3 sequence: CASSSEYGYTF. The CDR3 nucleotides read TGTGCCAGCAGCTCAGAGTATGGCTACACCTTC.